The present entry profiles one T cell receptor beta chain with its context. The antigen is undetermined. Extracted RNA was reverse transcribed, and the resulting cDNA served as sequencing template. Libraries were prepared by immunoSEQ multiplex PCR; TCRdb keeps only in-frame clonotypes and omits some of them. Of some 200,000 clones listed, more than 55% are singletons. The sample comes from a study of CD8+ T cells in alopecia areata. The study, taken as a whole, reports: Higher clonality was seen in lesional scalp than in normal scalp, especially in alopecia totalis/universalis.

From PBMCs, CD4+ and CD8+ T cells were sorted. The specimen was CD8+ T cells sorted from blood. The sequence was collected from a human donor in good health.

The chain's CDR3 is CASSLAGASDGYTF. CDR3 DNA: TGTGCCAGCAGCTTGGCTGGGGCAAGCGATGGCTACACCTTC. The chain joins TRBV5-4 to TRBJ1-2; D perhaps matches TRBD1 (5 bases). CDR1 SGHNT and CDR2 YYREEE come from the germline V gene (reference sequence). Trimming left V 0 bases short and J 6 bases short, with 12 bases between. The CDR3 covers 14 residues.